This record looks at one TCR beta chain sequence and its context. Its antigen remains unknown. Time point denoted: baseline, week 1 (first vaccination visit). Treatment reported: pre-vaccination baseline after standard-of-care therapy. The data are from a study of a mutant IDH1 vaccine in newly diagnosed glioma. Study overall: The sex distribution of treated patients was roughly 62% male and roughly 38% female, with a mean age of around 43 years. Before enrollment, the patients had been treated with radiotherapy alone, temozolomide alone, or both together. Most of them had received both.

TCRdb's table, derived via immunoSEQ multiplex PCR, lists solely in-frame clones and lacks some. The sample includes about 50,000 clones, 75% to 90% of them seen just once. This CDR3 has 15 residues. Germline V lookup: CDR1 LNHDA, CDR2 SQIVND (reference sequence). V trimming: 0 bases; J trimming: 2 bases; junction bases outside the gene matches: 4. The study's findings and limits: Pseudoprogression looked unconnected to shifts in top peripheral T cell clonotypes.

The sample consisted of PBMCs, taken from a glioma patient treated with radiotherapy, temozolomide or both. V and J are TRBV19 and TRBJ2-7; 7 nucleotides line up with TRBD2. This TCR was sampled from a man in his forties or fifties with glioma. Here the CDR3 reads CASSIEAGTAYEQYF. The CDR3 nucleotides read TGTGCCAGTAGTATAGAAGCGGGAACTGCCTACGAGCAGTACTTC.